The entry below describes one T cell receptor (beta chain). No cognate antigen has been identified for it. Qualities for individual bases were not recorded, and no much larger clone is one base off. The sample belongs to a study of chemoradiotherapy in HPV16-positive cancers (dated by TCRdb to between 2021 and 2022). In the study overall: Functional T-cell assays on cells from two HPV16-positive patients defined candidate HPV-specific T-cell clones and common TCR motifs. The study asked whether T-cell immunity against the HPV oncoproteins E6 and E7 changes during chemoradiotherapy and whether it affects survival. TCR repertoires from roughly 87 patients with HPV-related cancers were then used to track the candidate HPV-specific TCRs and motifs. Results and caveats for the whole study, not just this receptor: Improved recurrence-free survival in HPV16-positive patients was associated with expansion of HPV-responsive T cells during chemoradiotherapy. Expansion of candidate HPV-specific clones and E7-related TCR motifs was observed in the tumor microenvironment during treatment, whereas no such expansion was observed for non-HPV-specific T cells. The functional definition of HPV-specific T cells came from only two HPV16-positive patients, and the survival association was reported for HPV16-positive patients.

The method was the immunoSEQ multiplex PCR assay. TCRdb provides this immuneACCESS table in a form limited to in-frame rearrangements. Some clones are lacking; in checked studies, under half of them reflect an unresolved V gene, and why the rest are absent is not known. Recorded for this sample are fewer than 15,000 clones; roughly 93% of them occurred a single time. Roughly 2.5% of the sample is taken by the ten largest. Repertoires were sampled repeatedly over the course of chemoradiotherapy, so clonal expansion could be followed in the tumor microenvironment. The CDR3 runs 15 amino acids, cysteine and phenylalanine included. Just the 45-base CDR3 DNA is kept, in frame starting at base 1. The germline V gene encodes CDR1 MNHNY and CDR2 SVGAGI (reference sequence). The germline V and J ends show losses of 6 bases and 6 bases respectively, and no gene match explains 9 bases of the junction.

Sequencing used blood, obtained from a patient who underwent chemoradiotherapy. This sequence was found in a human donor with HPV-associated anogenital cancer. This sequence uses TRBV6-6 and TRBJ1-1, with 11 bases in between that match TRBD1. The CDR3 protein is CASSYGDRGRAEAFF. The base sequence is TGTGCCAGCAGCTACGGGGACAGGGGGAGGGCTGAAGCTTTCTTT.